This T cell receptor (beta chain) stems from a study of PD-L1 blockade in urothelial cancer. Study-wide context: Patients had been given 0 to 3 earlier chemotherapy regimens. Timepoints chosen for blood analysis were 3 weeks (second dose) and 6 weeks after treatment start.

Time point of the sample: peripheral blood 6 weeks after treatment start. Looked up from germline, CDR1 is SGHVS and CDR2 is FQNEAQ. The CDR3 runs to 16 residues. J was trimmed by 3 bases and V by 0 bases; bases with no gene match: 6. Here immunoSEQ multiplex PCR was the method, and the copy in TCRdb shows in-frame clones only, minus some. Of about 130,000 clones listed, roughly 88% are singletons. The source material was PBMCs, sampled around atezolizumab (anti-PD-L1) treatment. The TCR was taken from a man aged 45-65 years with urothelial cancer. The chain carries TRBV7-8 and TRBJ1-2; 8 bases agree with TRBD1. CDR3 sequence reads: CASSLADRDWHYGYTF. CDR3 in DNA: TGTGCCAGCAGCTTAGCGGACAGGGACTGGCACTATGGCTACACCTTC.